The entry below describes one T cell receptor (beta chain). The V and J ends lost 0 bases and 0 bases respectively, with 8 bases between them. The CDR3 totals 16 residues. Germline-derived CDR1 and CDR2 are LNHNV and YYDKDF (reference sequence). This sample was included in a study of blood T cell repertoires in COVID-19. Overall study context: Samples came from the United States, Italy and Spain, spanning acute and convalescent COVID-19. Nucleic acid was either cDNA or gDNA, and it came from T cells, B-cell-depleted T cells, or PBMCs.

Authors' methods: Quantification of nucleated cells was approximated via reference gene primer amplification. Libraries were prepared by immunoSEQ multiplex PCR; TCRdb keeps only in-frame clonotypes and omits some of them. The V and J calls and the clone size are those of that table, but D and trimming were determined from the DNA. The sample consists of tens of thousands of clones, around nine tenths of them appearing once. The sequenced sample was peripheral blood. The receptor was derived from a human donor with active COVID-19. The donor label of this sample is uncertain. J is TRBJ1-4 and V is TRBV15; D unclear. This CDR3 is CATSREIMSTNEKLFF. DNA of the CDR3: TGTGCCACCAGCAGAGAAATAATGTCAACTAATGAAAAACTGTTTTTT.